This T cell receptor beta chain was recorded in a study of blood T cell repertoires in COVID-19. Looking at the study overall: T cells, B-cell-depleted T cells, or PBMCs supplied cDNA or gDNA.

Those who participated ranged in age from 18 to 89 years and resided in under 25 US areas. Original processing methods: Estimates of nucleated cell counts were drawn from the amplification of reference gene primers. Using immunoSEQ multiplex PCR, the repertoire was profiled, and TCRdb retains in-frame clones only, with some absent. The DNA gave D and trimming, while V, J and clone size come from that table. The table shows approximately 170,000 clones, with roughly 84% occurring only once. This CDR3 comprises 16 residues. CDR1 and CDR2 from the germline V gene are SGDLS and YYNGEE. Trimming left V 0 bases short and J 7 bases short, with 17 bases between.

Input material: PBMCs or T cells enriched from blood (not recorded which). The clonotype was recovered from a woman in her twenties or thirties who had recovered from COVID-19. The rearrangement joins TRBV9 to TRBJ2-1, with TRBD2 as a possible D gene (6 bases). In nucleotides, the CDR3 is TGTGCCAGCAGCGTAGGAAGTGGGGGAGGTAGGAATGAGCAGTTCTTC. This gives the protein CASSVGSGGGRNEQFF.